Listed here is a single T cell receptor beta chain. The antigen remains unidentified. Just one base apart from a much larger clone, this may be a read error. Patients chosen for sequencing had shown CD8+CD57+ cell expansion by flow cytometry. The diagnosis in all patients was severe acquired aplastic anemia. The sample originates from a study of CD8+CD57+ T cells in acquired aplastic anemia. In the study overall: DNA per sorted CD4+ or CD8+ sample ranged roughly 0.18 to 30 ug, averaging about 2.9 ug.

Genomic DNA, the template, was used for profiling of the TCR beta VDJ and CDR3. One entry per CDR3 protein results from TCRdb running MiXCR on the reads. The table has about half a million distinct CDR3 sequences, roughly a third seen once. Germline CDR1 LNHDA, CDR2 SQIVND (reference sequence). The length of the CDR3 is 14 residues. Study conclusions and caveats: Significance was not reached for CD8+ Simpson's diversity between patients and controls.

What was sequenced was sorted CD4+, CD8+, or CD8+CD57+ T cells (not recorded which) from PBMCs. The sequence derives from a human donor with aplastic anemia. The chain employs TRBV19 and TRBJ2-1; 9 bases are a match to TRBD2. Written as DNA, the CDR3 is TGTGCCAGTAGTACCCAACTAGCGGGTCTAGAGCAGCTCTTC. Protein: CASSTQLAGLEQLF.